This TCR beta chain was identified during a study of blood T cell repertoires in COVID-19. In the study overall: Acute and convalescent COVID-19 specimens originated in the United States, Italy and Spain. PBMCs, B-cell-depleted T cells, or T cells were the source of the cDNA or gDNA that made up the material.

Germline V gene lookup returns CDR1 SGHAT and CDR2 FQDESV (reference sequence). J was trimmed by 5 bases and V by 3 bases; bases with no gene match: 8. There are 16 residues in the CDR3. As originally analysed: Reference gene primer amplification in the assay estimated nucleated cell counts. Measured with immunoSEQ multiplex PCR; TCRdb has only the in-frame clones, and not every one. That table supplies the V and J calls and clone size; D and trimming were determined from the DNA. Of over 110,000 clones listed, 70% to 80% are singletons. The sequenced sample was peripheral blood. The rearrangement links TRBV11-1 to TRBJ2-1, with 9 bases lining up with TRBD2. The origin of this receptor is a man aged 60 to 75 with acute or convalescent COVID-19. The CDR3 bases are TGTGCCAGCAGCTTCGAAGGACTAGCGCTTCACAATGAGCAGTTCTTC. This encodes CASSFEGLALHNEQFF.